This T cell receptor (beta chain) came from a study of blood T cells in healthy people across ages. Points from the study as a whole: Comparison with aged donors showed that long-lived donors had more naive CD4+ cells and higher diversity.

The CDR3 covers 15 residues. V gave up 0 bases and J gave up 4 bases; unmatched junction bases: 5. Germline V gene data show CDR1 as LGHNA and CDR2 as YNFKEQ. In regard to this clonotype: The antigen is undetermined.

Using a J-beta primer mix together with a sample-barcoded 5' primer, a second PCR was run for about 7 to 12 cycles. MiXCR was run by TCRdb on the 5' RACE reads, yielding one entry per CDR3 protein. The sample has just over 1 million distinct CDR3 sequences; around 45% are singletons. The sample consisted of blood. J is TRBJ2-7 and V is TRBV4-2; 8 nucleotides line up with TRBD2. This TCR came from a woman aged 55-69 years in good health. The DNA for the CDR3 is TGTGCCAGCAGCCAAGATTCCAGCGGGAGATACGAGCAGTACTTC. Translating gives CASSQDSSGRYEQYF.